The 24 T cell receptor beta chains listed next were all sequenced from one sample in a study of T cell responses to AZD1222 COVID-19 vaccine. Assay used: immunoSEQ multiplex PCR; TCRdb lists only in-frame clones, some missing. The table includes 45,000 to 70,000 clones, roughly 86% detected once. The input for sequencing was peripheral blood, taken on day 0 of AZD1222 vaccination. These receptors originate from an adult in good health.

The chain's CDR3 is CASSLRTDNEQFF. The CDR3 coding sequence is TGTGCCAGCAGCTTACGGACGGACAATGAGCAGTTCTTC. The V and J genes are TRBV7-3 and TRBJ2-1; D uncertain. Germline CDR1 SGHTA, CDR2 FQGTGA. Trimming cost V 2 bases and J 5 bases, with 7 bases left between them. This CDR3 has 13 amino acids.

The V gene is TRBV7-2, the J gene TRBJ2-1; TRBD2 agrees at 7 bases. The ends lost 5 bases at V and 7 bases at J; junction bases unmatched: 8. Per the germline V gene, CDR1 is SGHTA and CDR2 is FQGNSA. The CDR3 has 14 residues. CDR3 nucleotide sequence: TGTGCCAGCAGCCCAAGCGGGATTCGAAATGAGCAGTTCTTC. Translation: CASSPSGIRNEQFF.

The chain links TRBV6-4 to TRBJ1-1; D uncertain. Germline V lookup: CDR1 MRHNA, CDR2 SNTAGT. The V end was cut by 2 bases, the J end by 5 bases, with 18 bases between. The CDR3 is 16 residues long. The CDR3 is CASSDEPLYGWTEAFF. CDR3 nucleotide sequence: TGTGCCAGCAGTGACGAACCGCTTTACGGGTGGACTGAAGCTTTCTTT.

This chain links TRBV7-9 with TRBJ2-7; possible D gene TRBD1, 6 bases. The CDR3 runs to 12 residues. Germline CDR1 is SEHNR and CDR2 is FQNEAQ (reference sequence). V was cut by 3 bases and J by 6 bases, with 9 bases left in between. DNA for the CDR3: TGTGCCAGCAGCTTCGACAGGACCGAGCAGTACTTC. This sequence encodes CASSFDRTEQYF. Together with reference TRBV7-9 and TRBJ2-7, the CDR3 gives the full variable domain: DTGVSQNPRHKITKRGQNVTFRCDPISEHNRLYWYRQTLGQGPEFLTYFQNEAQLEKSRLLSDRFSAERPKGSFSTLEIQRTEQGDSAMYLCASSFDRTEQYFGPGTRLTVT.

The chain joins TRBV6-6 to TRBJ2-5; 7 bases fit TRBD1. The CDR3 loop spans 14 amino acids. V was clipped by 4 bases and J by 4 bases; unmatched bases: 6. CDR1 MNHNY and CDR2 SVGAGI come from the germline V gene (reference sequence). The CDR3 nucleotides are TGTGCCAGCAGTTCCGACAGGGTAGTAGAGACCCAGTACTTC. It encodes CASSSDRVVETQYF.

V usage is TRBV9 and J usage is TRBJ2-5; D possibly corresponds to TRBD1 (5 bases). Per germline, CDR1 SGDLS and CDR2 YYNGEE. V was pared by 3 bases and J by 2 bases, with 11 bases between. The CDR3 has 14 amino acids. Here the CDR3 reads CASSEETVQETQYF. The CDR3 DNA is TGTGCCAGCAGCGAGGAGACAGTACAAGAGACCCAGTACTTC.

This chain links TRBV7-2 with TRBJ2-7, with D possibly matching TRBD1 (6 bases). The V gene's germline CDR1 is SGHTA and CDR2 FQGNSA. Trimming removed 0 bases at V and 3 bases at J, with 15 bases between. This CDR3 is 16 amino acids long. Written as DNA, the CDR3 is TGTGCCAGCAGCTTAGCGTCTTACAGGGCCGACTACGAGCAGTACTTC. Its protein product is CASSLASYRADYEQYF.

This clone was found a few times. This chain joins TRBV19 and TRBJ1-2; no firm D call. This CDR3 is built from 9 residues. The V end was cut by 10 bases, the J end by 8 bases, with 8 bases between. The germline V gene encodes CDR1 LNHDA and CDR2 SQIVND (reference sequence). The CDR3 region has the DNA TGTGCCACCGGCGAGGGCTACACCTTC. Translating gives CATGEGYTF.

The CDR3 region has the DNA TGTGCCAGCAGCGTAGCCGCGGGAATCTCCTACAATGAGCAGTTCTTC. It encodes CASSVAAGISYNEQFF. The chain employs TRBV9 and TRBJ2-1; D is possibly TRBD2 (6 bases). The germline gives CDR1 SGDLS, CDR2 YYNGEE. This CDR3 is 16 amino acids long. The V and J ends lost 0 bases and 0 bases respectively, with 10 bases between them.

This chain links TRBV11-2 with TRBJ2-7; D may correspond to TRBD1 or TRBD2 (6 bases each). Trimming left V 7 bases short and J 2 bases short, with 15 bases between. The CDR3 covers 14 residues. Germline V gene sequence: CDR1 SGHAT, CDR2 FQNNGV. CDR3 protein: CASIGGRKAYEQYF. In DNA form, the CDR3 reads TGTGCCAGCATAGGGGGGCGAAAGGCCTACGAGCAGTACTTC.

The J gene is TRBJ2-7, the V gene TRBV5-1; D possibly matches TRBD1 or TRBD2 (7 bases each). The CDR3 length is 14 residues. Germline CDR1 and CDR2: SGHRS and YFSETQ. The V end was cut by 0 bases, the J end by 7 bases, with 14 bases between. The CDR3 reads CASSLVGGGGEQYF. In DNA form, the CDR3 reads TGCGCCAGCAGCTTGGTAGGGGGCGGGGGAGAGCAGTACTTC.

The V and J genes are TRBV5-1 and TRBJ1-4; 10 positions match TRBD1. After removal of 5 bases from V and 2 bases from J, the junction contained 6 bases not matched to a gene. The CDR3 length is 16 residues. Germline V lookup: CDR1 SGHRS, CDR2 YFSETQ. CDR3 nucleotides: TGCGCCAGCAGACCGGGACAGGGGCCGACTAATGAAAAACTGTTTTTT. This sequence encodes CASRPGQGPTNEKLFF.

This clone occurred once. CDR3 region: CASSLQLRTEAFF. The CDR3 coding sequence is TGTGCCAGCAGTTTACAGTTGAGGACTGAAGCTTTCTTT. The chain carries TRBV12-3 or TRBV12-4 and TRBJ1-1; D is undetermined. This CDR3 has 13 amino acids. The ends were cut back, 2 bases at V and 5 bases at J, with 9 bases in the middle.

The rearrangement links TRBV24-1 to TRBJ2-7; a weak D match, TRBD1 (5 bases). The germline V gene has CDR1 KGHDR and CDR2 SFDVKD. The CDR3 is 13 amino acids. V was clipped by 9 bases and J by 0 bases, with 11 bases between them. This CDR3 reads CATGAPSSYEQYF. The CDR3 coding sequence is TGTGCCACCGGGGCTCCAAGCTCCTACGAGCAGTACTTC.

This chain connects TRBV7-3 to TRBJ2-1; D uncertain. Trimming pared 4 bases from V and 8 bases from J, leaving 6 bases between. The CDR3 consists of 11 residues. From germline, CDR1 is SGHTA and CDR2 FQGTGA. For the CDR3, the DNA is TGTGCCAGCAGCTCGGGTTATGAGCAGTTCTTC. Translated: CASSSGYEQFF.

The chain has TRBV6-5 and TRBJ2-7, with D unclear. The V gene lost 1 base and the J gene lost 5 bases, with 9 bases spanning the gap. CDR3 length: 13 residues. Germline CDR1 reads MNHEY; CDR2 reads SVGAGI. This CDR3 reads CASSYLPFNEQYF. The CDR3 DNA sequence: TGTGCCAGCAGTTACTTACCCTTCAACGAGCAGTACTTC.

The chain employs TRBV7-3 and TRBJ2-7; D assignment may be TRBD1 or TRBD2 (5 bases each). The ends were cut back, 5 bases at V and 2 bases at J, with 13 bases in the middle. CDR3 size: 14 residues. Germline V CDR1 and CDR2: SGHTA, FQGTGA. DNA for the CDR3: TGTGCCAGCAGCCCACGGTCGGGACCCTACGAGCAGTACTTC. Protein: CASSPRSGPYEQYF.

The chain carries TRBV18 and TRBJ2-1; the D gene could be TRBD1 or TRBD2 (5 bases each). Germline V gene lookup returns CDR1 KGHSH and CDR2 LQKENI. V was trimmed by 5 bases and J by 0 bases, leaving 14 bases between them. The CDR3 is made up of 16 amino acids. This CDR3 reads CASSSRDRSSYNEQFF. The DNA for the CDR3 is TGTGCCAGCTCAAGCAGGGACCGTAGCTCCTACAATGAGCAGTTCTTC.

V is TRBV11-2 and J is TRBJ1-2; no reliable D call. V gave up 2 bases and J gave up 3 bases, with 16 bases separating them. CDR3 size: 16 residues. CDR1 and CDR2 from the germline V gene are SGHAT and FQNNGV. The CDR3 reads CASSLMGRAGDYGYTF. As DNA, the CDR3 is TGTGCCAGCAGCTTAATGGGGAGGGCGGGAGACTATGGCTACACCTTC.

The chain joins TRBV28 to TRBJ1-6, with D perhaps TRBD1 (6 bases). The V gene's germline CDR1 is MDHEN and CDR2 SYDVKM. The CDR3 sequence is 16 residues long. The ends were cut back, 7 bases at V and 4 bases at J, with 17 bases in the middle. The CDR3 DNA sequence: TGTGCCAGCACCCCAGGGGTCCCTACTTATAATTCACCCCTCCACTTT. It translates to CASTPGVPTYNSPLHF.

The chain carries TRBV28 and TRBJ1-1; no clear D gene. In germline, CDR1 is MDHEN, CDR2 SYDVKM. Trimming pared 7 bases from V and 1 base from J, leaving 13 bases between. The CDR3 covers 14 residues. CDR3 residues: CASNRASWNTEAFF. The CDR3 DNA follows: TGTGCCAGCAATAGGGCGTCGTGGAACACTGAAGCTTTCTTT. Using reference TRBV28 and TRBJ1-1 for the parts outside the CDR3, the full variable domain is DVKVTQSSRYLVKRTGEKVFLECVQDMDHENMFWYRQDPGLGLRLIYFSYDVKMKEKGDIPEGYSVSREKKERFSLILESASTNQTSMYLCASNRASWNTEAFFGQGTRLTVV.

This chain joins TRBV6-5 and TRBJ1-5; perhaps TRBD1 as D (6 bases). Per germline, CDR1 MNHEY and CDR2 SVGAGI. Deletions cut 8 bases from V and 7 bases from J, with 18 bases between. This CDR3 has 14 amino acids. The CDR3 DNA follows: TGTGCCAGCGGCCGAACACAGGGTGGACAGCCCCAGCATTTT. Translation gives CASGRTQGGQPQHF.

This sequence joins TRBV14 and TRBJ2-3; no firm D call. This CDR3 is 14 amino acids long. V lost 0 bases and J lost 2, with 6 bases in between. Germline values: CDR1 SGHDN, CDR2 FVKESK. CDR3 sequence reads: CASSQEQHTDTQYF. CDR3 sequence (DNA): TGTGCCAGCAGCCAAGAACAACACACAGATACGCAGTATTTT.

The rearrangement joins TRBV29-1 to TRBJ2-5; D is possibly TRBD2 (6 bases). Trimming left V 5 bases short and J 5 bases short, with 12 bases between. CDR1 and CDR2 from the germline V gene are SQVTM and ANQGSEA. The CDR3 has 12 residues. The CDR3 spells CSVRGAGETQYF. The DNA of the CDR3 is TGCAGCGTTCGCGGTGCGGGGGAGACCCAGTACTTC.